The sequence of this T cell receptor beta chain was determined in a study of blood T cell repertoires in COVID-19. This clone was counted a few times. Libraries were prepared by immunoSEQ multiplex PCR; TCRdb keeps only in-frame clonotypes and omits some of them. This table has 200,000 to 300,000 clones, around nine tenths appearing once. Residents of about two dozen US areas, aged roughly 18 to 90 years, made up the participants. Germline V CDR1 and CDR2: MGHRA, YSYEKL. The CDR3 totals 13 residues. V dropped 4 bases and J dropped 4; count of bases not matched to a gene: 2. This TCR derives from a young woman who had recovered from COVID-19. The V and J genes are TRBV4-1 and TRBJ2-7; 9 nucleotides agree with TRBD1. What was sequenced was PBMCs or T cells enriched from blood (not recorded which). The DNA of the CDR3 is TGCGCCAGCAGCCGGGACAGGGAGTACGAGCAGTACTTC. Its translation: CASSRDREYEQYF.